The present TCR beta chain was sequenced within a study of blood T cell repertoires in COVID-19. About the study: Whether acute or convalescent, the COVID-19 samples came from the United States, Italy and Spain. Nucleic acid was either cDNA or gDNA, and it came from T cells, B-cell-depleted T cells, or PBMCs.

As processed by the authors: Amplification with reference gene primers provided the estimates of nucleated cell counts. Profiled with immunoSEQ multiplex PCR; TCRdb holds only in-frame clones, not every one. Clone size and the V and J calls come from that table; the DNA yielded D and trimming. The sample contains tens of thousands of clones, around 86% of which appear only once. The receptor was isolated from a man in his fifties with active COVID-19. Sequencing input: peripheral blood.

The CDR3 bases are TGTGCCAGTAAGGGGGCGAACTATGGCTACACCTTC. Protein product: CASKGANYGYTF. J is TRBJ1-2 and V is TRBV6-5, with TRBD1 matching 7 bases. Germline values: CDR1 MNHEY, CDR2 SVGAGI. The junction had 3 bases not matched to a gene; V was cut back by 9 bases and J by 2 bases. The length of the CDR3 is 12 residues.